This T cell receptor (beta chain) is from a study of shared clonotypes between healthy human individuals. Using immunoSEQ multiplex PCR, the repertoire was profiled, and TCRdb retains in-frame clones only, with some absent. The data contain some 600,000 clones, approximately 96% of them singletons. Study-wide findings and caveats: Relative to their counterparts shared across all four donors, non-shared clonotypes exhibited diminished generation probabilities.

CD45RO-negative, CCR7-positively selected cells formed the naive CD8 fraction, excluding terminally differentiated effector memory CD45RA+ cells. The CDR3 runs to 14 residues. Germline V gives CDR1 PRHDT, CDR2 FYEKMQ (reference sequence). V shed 0 bases and J shed 4 bases, with 9 bases lying between them. Notes on this clone: Its target is unknown.

The sequenced sample was naive CD8+ T cells sorted from blood. This TCR was sampled from a woman in her twenties or thirties in good health. The chain links TRBV13 to TRBJ1-2; possible D gene TRBD1, 6 bases. The CDR3 protein is CASSLGRGSYGYTF. CDR3 sequence (DNA): TGTGCCAGCAGCTTAGGCAGGGGATCCTATGGCTACACCTTC. Supplemented by reference TRBV13 and TRBJ1-2, the full variable domain reads AAGVIQSPRHLIKEKRETATLKCYPIPRHDTVYWYQQGPGQDPQFLISFYEKMQSDKGSIPDRFSAQQFSDYHSELNMSSLELGDSALYFCASSLGRGSYGYTFGSGTRLTVV.